These 31 T cell receptor beta chains came from one sample sequenced in a study of blood T cell repertoires in COVID-19. Only in-frame clones appear in the TCRdb table, and some are missing; sequencing was by immunoSEQ multiplex PCR. Of 210,000 or so clones listed, around 88% are singletons. The sample consisted of peripheral blood. Every receptor here comes from a man in his fifties with active or convalescent COVID-19.

Only one count was recorded for this clone. This chain links TRBV5-1 with TRBJ1-5, with 12 bases aligning to TRBD1. Germline-derived CDR1 and CDR2 are SGHRS and YFSETQ. CDR3 length: 16 amino acids. V dropped 4 bases and J dropped 4; count of bases not matched to a gene: 6. CDR3 sequence (DNA): TGCGCCAGCAGCCTGACGGGACAGGGGGCAAATCAGCCCCAGCATTTT. This translates into CASSLTGQGANQPQHF.

V gene TRBV28 combines with J gene TRBJ2-2; tentative D call: TRBD2 (5 bases). From germline, CDR1 is MDHEN and CDR2 SYDVKM. This CDR3 region has 15 residues. V lost 0 bases and J 2 bases, leaving 7 bases between the germline ends. The CDR3 spells CASSLWGDNTGELFF. For the CDR3, the DNA is TGTGCCAGCAGTTTATGGGGAGACAACACCGGGGAGCTGTTTTTT.

The chain links TRBV7-6 to TRBJ2-3, with 13 bases fitting TRBD2. This CDR3 has 17 amino acids. Per germline, CDR1 SGHVS and CDR2 FNYEAQ. V shed 2 bases, J shed 1 base, and the junction held 3 bases outside the gene matches. The CDR3 DNA is TGTGCCAGCAGCTTAAGGACTAGCGGGGGCCGCACAGATACGCAGTATTTT. Its protein is CASSLRTSGGRTDTQYF.

The chain is built from TRBV10-3 and TRBJ1-2; 7 bases fit TRBD1. The CDR3 spans 14 residues. Germline V gives CDR1 ENHRY, CDR2 SYGVKD. Trimming cost V 7 bases and J 6 bases; bases outside gene matches: 11. The CDR3 DNA sequence: TGTGCCATCACCCGAGACAGGGCAGGACATGGCTACACCTTC. This gives the protein CAITRDRAGHGYTF.

The V call is TRBV3-1 (or the pseudogene TRBV3-2), the J call TRBJ1-6, with 7 positions matching TRBD1. Germline loops: CDR1 LGHDT, CDR2 YNNKEL (reference sequence). V lost 4 bases to trimming and J lost 7 bases; unmatched junction nucleotides: 1. The CDR3 sequence is 13 residues long. Here the CDR3 DNA reads TGTGCCAGCAGCCTGACAGGGAATTCACCCCTCCACTTT. As protein: CASSLTGNSPLHF.

This clone was found a few times. V is TRBV5-1 and J is TRBJ2-7; a weak D match, TRBD1 (5 bases). Germline CDR1 reads SGHRS; CDR2 reads YFSETQ. V gave up 5 bases and J gave up 3 bases, with 15 bases separating them. This CDR3 spans 14 amino acids. The CDR3 reads CASRYDKGHYEQYF. The CDR3, as DNA: TGCGCCAGCAGGTATGATAAGGGGCACTACGAGCAGTACTTC.

This rearrangement joins TRBV24-1 to TRBJ1-1; no clear D. The CDR3 runs 13 residues. With 7 bases removed from V and 4 bases from J, the gap between germline ends came to 12 bases. Germline CDR1 KGHDR, CDR2 SFDVKD. Here the CDR3 DNA reads TGTGCCACCAGCCGGTCGGGGAGCACTGAAGCTTTCTTT. Amino acid sequence: CATSRSGSTEAFF.

The chain has TRBV15 and TRBJ1-5; 7 bases agree with TRBD1. The CDR3 length is 15 residues. Germline V lookup: CDR1 LNHNV, CDR2 YYDKDF (reference sequence). Trimming removed 2 bases from V and 4 bases from J; junction bases left unmatched: 5. DNA of the CDR3: TGTGCCACCAGCAGACGACAGGGATGGAATCAGCCCCAGCATTTT. This codes for CATSRRQGWNQPQHF.

Worth noting for this clone: One end of the junction does not line up with germline, which may come from a read error. The chain uses TRBV7-2 and TRBJ1-1; no clear D. The CDR3 runs 14 residues. Germline values: CDR1 SGHTA, CDR2 FQGNSA. The CDR3 spells CASSFVSTNTEAFF. Here the CDR3 DNA reads TGTGCCAGCAGCTTCGTGTCAACCAACACCGAAGCTTTCTTT. The whole variable domain, remainder taken from reference TRBV7-2 and TRBJ1-1, is GAGVSQSPSNKVTEKGKDVELRCDPISGHTALYWYRQSLGQGLEFLIYFQGNSAPDKSGLPSDRFSAERTGGSVSTLTIQRTQQEDSAVYLCASSFVSTNTEAFFGQGTRLTVV.

This chain connects TRBV5-4 to TRBJ2-5; D might be TRBD2 (6 bases). The CDR3 length is 15 residues. CDR1 and CDR2 from the germline V gene are SGHNT and YYREEE (reference sequence). The V and J ends lost 4 bases and 5 bases respectively, with 18 bases between them. The CDR3 loop reads CASSDIGGKGETQYF. The CDR3 coding sequence is TGTGCCAGCAGCGATATTGGCGGGAAGGGGGAGACCCAGTACTTC.

This chain uses TRBV24-1 with TRBJ1-5, with D possibly being TRBD1 (5 bases). V gave up 3 bases and J gave up 6 bases, with 11 bases separating them. This CDR3 comprises 14 residues. Germline CDR1 is KGHDR and CDR2 is SFDVKD. The CDR3 DNA sequence: TGTGCCACCAGTGATGGTCAGGGATCTCAGCCCCAGCATTTT. Protein: CATSDGQGSQPQHF.

The gene calls are TRBV7-2 and TRBJ1-3; 9 positions match TRBD1. V trimming: 4 bases; J trimming: 5 bases; junction bases outside the gene matches: 9. Germline CDR1 is SGHTA and CDR2 is FQGNSA. This CDR3 comprises 16 residues. CDR3: CASSSRDRENRNTIYF. Written as DNA, the CDR3 is TGTGCCAGCAGCTCCCGGGACAGGGAGAATCGAAACACCATATATTTT.

This sequence joins TRBV5-1 and TRBJ2-7, with TRBD1 as a possible D gene (6 bases). Germline V gene lookup returns CDR1 SGHRS and CDR2 YFSETQ. The CDR3 contains 16 residues. Trimming cost V 4 bases and J 0 bases, with 17 bases left between them. The CDR3 DNA follows: TGCGCCAGCAGCCCCGGACAGACAACATTCTCCTACGAGCAGTACTTC. This encodes CASSPGQTTFSYEQYF. Full variable domain (outside the CDR3, taken from reference TRBV5-1 and TRBJ2-7): KAGVTQTPRYLIKTRGQQVTLSCSPISGHRSVSWYQQTPGQGLQFLFEYFSETQRNKGNFPGRFSGRQFSNSRSEMNVSTLELGDSALYLCASSPGQTTFSYEQYFGPGTRLTVT.

V gene TRBV18 combines with J gene TRBJ2-7, with a weak D call TRBD1 (6 bases). V lost 4 bases and J lost 2, with 12 bases in between. Germline lookup yields CDR1 KGHSH and CDR2 LQKENI. CDR3 length: 14 residues. CDR3 protein: CASSQTGLTYEQYF. CDR3 nucleotide sequence: TGTGCCAGCTCACAAACAGGGCTCACCTACGAGCAGTACTTC.

The genes are TRBV3-1 (or the pseudogene TRBV3-2) and TRBJ1-5; D might be TRBD1 (6 bases). The germline gives CDR1 LGHDT, CDR2 YNNKEL (reference sequence). This CDR3 is built from 15 residues. The ends were cut back, 4 bases at V and 7 bases at J, with 17 bases in the middle. In nucleotides, the CDR3 is TGTGCCAGCAGCCCTGGGGCCGGACAGCGACAGCCCCAGCATTTT. This codes for CASSPGAGQRQPQHF.

The V call is TRBV11-2, the J call TRBJ1-1; 8 bases agree with TRBD1. This CDR3 contains 15 residues. Trimming removed 2 bases from V and 1 base from J; junction bases left unmatched: 3. From germline, CDR1 is SGHAT and CDR2 FQNNGV. The CDR3 nucleotides read TGTGCCAGCAGCTTATACGGGACAGGGAACACTGAAGCTTTCTTT. Translating gives CASSLYGTGNTEAFF.

The chain joins TRBV7-9 to TRBJ1-1; tentatively, D is TRBD1 (5 bases). Germline loops: CDR1 SEHNR, CDR2 FQNEAQ (reference sequence). Trimming stripped 4 bases from V and 5 bases from J, with 23 bases between. This CDR3 has 17 residues. CDR3 sequence reads: CASSSPPATIRDTEAFF. The CDR3 DNA reads TGTGCCAGCAGCTCCCCCCCAGCCACAATCAGGGATACTGAAGCTTTCTTT.

The chain uses TRBV5-6 and TRBJ1-6, with 8 bases fitting TRBD1. The CDR3 is 16 residues long. Germline assignment: CDR1 SGHDT and CDR2 YYEEEE. The trim removed 2 bases at V and 10 bases at J, leaving 11 bases unmatched. CDR3 nucleotides: TGTGCCAGCAGCTTCCAGACAGGGGTCGGTCGGTCACCCCTCCACTTT. This translates into CASSFQTGVGRSPLHF. Looking up the rest from reference TRBV5-6 and TRBJ1-6 gives the full variable domain: DAGVTQSPTHLIKTRGQQVTLRCSPKSGHDTVSWYQQALGQGPQFIFQYYEEEERQRGNFPDRFSGHQFPNYSSELNVNALLLGDSALYLCASSFQTGVGRSPLHFGNGTRLTVT.

CDR3 sequence (DNA): TGTGCCTACCTATTACAGGGGGCCTCTGGAAACACCATATATTTT. As protein: CAYLLQGASGNTIYF. The chain combines TRBV12-1 with TRBJ1-3; the table names TRBD1, a call not compared with the DNA. TRBV12-1 is a recognized pseudogene. The CDR3 extends over 15 amino acids.

This clone was seen ten or more times. The V and J genes are TRBV4-1 and TRBJ1-2; D is unclear. V lost 0 bases, J lost 4 bases, and 12 bases lay in between. The CDR3 contains 15 residues. The V gene's germline CDR1 is MGHRA and CDR2 YSYEKL. The CDR3 DNA is TGCGCCAGCAGCCAAGAGGTCCTGAAGCCCTATGGCTACACCTTC. It translates to CASSQEVLKPYGYTF.

The rearrangement links TRBV2 to TRBJ2-1; 7 bases match TRBD1. Germline CDR1 and CDR2: SNHLY and FYNNEI. The CDR3 runs to 16 residues. V shed 3 bases, J shed 4 bases, and the junction held 9 bases outside the gene matches. The CDR3 DNA reads TGTGCCAGCAGTGACGAGGGGGCGGGTAGGTACAATGAGCAGTTCTTC. Translation: CASSDEGAGRYNEQFF.

On this clone: Relative to the germline gene, one junction end is altered; a read error may explain this. The chain has TRBV5-1 and TRBJ2-1; tentatively, D is TRBD2 (6 bases). The CDR3 runs to 12 residues. Germline V lookup: CDR1 SGHRS, CDR2 YFSETQ. The CDR3 sequence is CASSLNSAGWLF. The DNA for the CDR3 is TGCGCCAGCAGCTTGAATTCGGCGGGATGGCTCTTC.

J is TRBJ2-3 and V is TRBV10-1; D is perhaps TRBD2 (6 bases). V shed 6 bases and J shed 4 bases, with 11 bases lying between them. The CDR3 is made up of 13 amino acids. CDR1 and CDR2 (germline): WNHNN, SYGVQD (reference sequence). The CDR3, as DNA: TGCGCCAGCAGGGCTAGCGTGGCAGATACGCAGTATTTT. Amino acids: CASRASVADTQYF.

This rearrangement joins TRBV13 to TRBJ2-2; 8 bases are a match to TRBD1. Germline lookup yields CDR1 PRHDT and CDR2 FYEKMQ (reference sequence). Trimming at V came to 1 base and at J to 3 bases, leaving 1 base not matched to a gene. CDR3 length: 15 residues. Here the CDR3 DNA reads TGTGCCAGCAGCTTAGCAGGGGGCGACACCGGGGAGCTGTTTTTT. Translation gives CASSLAGGDTGELFF.

The V and J genes are TRBV4-1 and TRBJ1-5; D call uncertain. The CDR3 covers 13 residues. Germline V lookup: CDR1 MGHRA, CDR2 YSYEKL. Trimming shortened V by 0 bases and J by 7 bases, and 7 bases separated the two germline ends. CDR3 coding DNA: TGCGCCAGCAGCCAAGAATACGGGCAGCCCCAGCATTTT. Translated, it gives CASSQEYGQPQHF.

J is TRBJ1-2 and V is TRBV12-5; D is uncertain. From germline, CDR1 is LGHNT and CDR2 FRNRAP. CDR3 size: 11 residues. The V and J ends lost 4 bases and 7 bases respectively, with 7 bases between them. CDR3 coding DNA: TGTGCTAGTGGTTCCGAGGGTGGCTACACCTTC. Translating gives CASGSEGGYTF.

The chain joins TRBV21-1 to TRBJ2-7; TRBD1, the D gene given by the table, was not confirmed from the DNA. TRBV21-1 represents a pseudogene. The CDR3 runs to 15 residues. DNA for the CDR3: TGTGCCAGCCCTAGAAGACAGGGGATATTCTACGAGCAGTACTTC. This sequence encodes CASPRRQGIFYEQYF.

The V gene is TRBV4-2, the J gene TRBJ2-1; the D gene is possibly TRBD2 (6 bases). The germline V and J ends were trimmed by 1 base and 3 bases, with 19 bases remaining between them. CDR3 length equals 18 residues. Germline CDR1 LGHNA, CDR2 YNFKEQ. CDR3 nucleotides: TGTGCCAGCAGCCAAGGGGGTAATGTGGGAGGCGTCTACAATGAGCAGTTCTTC. Its protein is CASSQGGNVGGVYNEQFF.

This chain links TRBV30 with TRBJ1-6; weak D call: TRBD1 (5 bases). CDR3 length: 16 residues. Germline V gives CDR1 GTSNPN, CDR2 SVGIG (reference sequence). Trimming removed 5 bases at V and 7 bases at J, with 21 bases between. The chain's CDR3 is CAWGDGEGPANSPLHF. CDR3 in DNA: TGTGCCTGGGGCGATGGGGAGGGGCCTGCGAATTCACCCCTCCACTTT.

V and J are TRBV19 and TRBJ1-1, with 9 nucleotides matching TRBD1. V shed 1 base, J shed 7 bases, and the junction held 4 bases outside the gene matches. This CDR3 contains 14 residues. CDR1 and CDR2 from the germline V gene are LNHDA and SQIVND (reference sequence). This CDR3 reads CASSIVGTGIEAFF. The CDR3 coding sequence is TGTGCCAGTAGTATAGTCGGGACAGGGATTGAAGCTTTCTTT.

The J gene is TRBJ1-4, the V gene TRBV6-2 or TRBV6-3; D not certain. CDR3 length: 16 amino acids. Germline-derived CDR1 and CDR2 are MNHEY and SVGEGT. Trimming took 0 bases from V and 4 from J, leaving 12 bases between them. CDR3 DNA: TGTGCCAGCAGTTACTCAGCATTTATGATTAATGAAAAACTGTTTTTT. Its protein is CASSYSAFMINEKLFF.